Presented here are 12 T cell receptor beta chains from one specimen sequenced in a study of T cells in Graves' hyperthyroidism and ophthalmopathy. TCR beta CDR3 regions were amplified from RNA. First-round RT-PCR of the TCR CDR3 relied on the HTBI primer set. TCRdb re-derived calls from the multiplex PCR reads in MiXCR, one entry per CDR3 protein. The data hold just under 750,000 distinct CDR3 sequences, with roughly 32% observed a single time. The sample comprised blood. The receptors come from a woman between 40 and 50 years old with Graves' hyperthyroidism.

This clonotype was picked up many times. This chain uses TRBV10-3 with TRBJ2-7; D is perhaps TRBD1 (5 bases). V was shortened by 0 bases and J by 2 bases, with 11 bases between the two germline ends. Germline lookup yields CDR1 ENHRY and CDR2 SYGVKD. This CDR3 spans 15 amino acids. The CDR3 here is CAISESTVSAYEQYF. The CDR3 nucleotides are TGTGCCATCAGTGAGTCGACAGTCTCTGCCTACGAGCAGTACTTC.

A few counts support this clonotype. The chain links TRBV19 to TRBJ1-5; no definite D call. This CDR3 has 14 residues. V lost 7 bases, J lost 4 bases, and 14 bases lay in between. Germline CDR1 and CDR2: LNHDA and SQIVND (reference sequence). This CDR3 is CASTGLGFNQPQHF. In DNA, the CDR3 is TGTGCCAGTACGGGCTTAGGGTTTAATCAGCCCCAGCATTTT.

The CDR3 protein is CASSDLAGLGTEAFF. CDR3 coding DNA: TGTGCCAGCAGTGATTTGGCAGGGCTGGGCACCGAAGCTTTCTTT. The chain carries TRBV2 and TRBJ1-1, with D possibly matching TRBD1 (5 bases). V lost 3 bases, J lost 8 bases, and 19 bases lay in between. The germline V gene encodes CDR1 SNHLY and CDR2 FYNNEI. This CDR3 contains 15 residues.

The CDR3 DNA follows: TGTGCCAGCAGCCAAGATTGGGCACCCAGGGGCTACACCTTC. Protein: CASSQDWAPRGYTF. This chain connects TRBV7-9 to TRBJ1-2; D gene unclear. The CDR3 is made up of 14 amino acids. Germline V gene sequence: CDR1 SEHNR, CDR2 FQNEAQ (reference sequence). Trimming left V 5 bases short and J 8 bases short, with 18 bases between.

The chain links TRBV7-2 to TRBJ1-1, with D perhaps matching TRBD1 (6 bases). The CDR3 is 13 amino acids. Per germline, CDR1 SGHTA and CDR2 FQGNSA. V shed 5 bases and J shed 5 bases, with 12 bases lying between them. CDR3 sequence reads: CASSRTVLTEAFF. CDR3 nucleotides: TGTGCCAGCAGCCGGACAGTTTTAACTGAAGCTTTCTTT.

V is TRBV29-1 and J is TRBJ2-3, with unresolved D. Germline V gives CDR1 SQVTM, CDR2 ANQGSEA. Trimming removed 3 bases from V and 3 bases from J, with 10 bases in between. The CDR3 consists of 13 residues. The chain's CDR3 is CSVDYSVTDTQYF. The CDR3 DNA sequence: TGCAGCGTTGATTACTCGGTAACAGATACGCAGTATTTT.

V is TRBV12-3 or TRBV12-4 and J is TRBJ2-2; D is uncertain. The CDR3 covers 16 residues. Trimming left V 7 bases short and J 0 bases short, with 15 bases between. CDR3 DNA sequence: TGTGCCAGCACTCCTCAGGAAATCGCGAACACCGGGGAGCTGTTTTTT. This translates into CASTPQEIANTGELFF.

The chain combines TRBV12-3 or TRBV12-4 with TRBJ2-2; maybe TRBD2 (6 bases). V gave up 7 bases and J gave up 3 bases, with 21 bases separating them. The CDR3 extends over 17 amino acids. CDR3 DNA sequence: TGTGCCAGCATCCTCATACCCAGCGGGCCTCACACCGGGGAGCTGTTTTTT. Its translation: CASILIPSGPHTGELFF.

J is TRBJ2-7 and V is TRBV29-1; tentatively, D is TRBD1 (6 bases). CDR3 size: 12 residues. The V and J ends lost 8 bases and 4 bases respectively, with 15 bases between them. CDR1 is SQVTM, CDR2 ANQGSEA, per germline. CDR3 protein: CSQTGQTYEQYF. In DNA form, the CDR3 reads TGCAGCCAAACGGGACAAACATACGAGCAGTACTTC.

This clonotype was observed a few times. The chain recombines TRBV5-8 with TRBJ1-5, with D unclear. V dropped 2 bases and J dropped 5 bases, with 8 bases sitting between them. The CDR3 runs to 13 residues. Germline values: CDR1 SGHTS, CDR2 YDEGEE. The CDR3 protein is CASSFGFDQPQHF. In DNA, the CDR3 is TGTGCCAGCAGCTTCGGGTTTGATCAGCCCCAGCATTTT.

CDR3 sequence reads: CASSLGRGLSQPQHF. For the CDR3, the DNA is TGTGCCAGCAGTTTGGGCAGGGGGCTAAGTCAGCCCCAGCATTTT. The gene calls are TRBV12-3 or TRBV12-4 and TRBJ1-5; 8 bases are a match to TRBD1. The CDR3 has 15 residues. V shed 3 bases, J shed 6 bases, and the junction held 7 bases outside the gene matches.

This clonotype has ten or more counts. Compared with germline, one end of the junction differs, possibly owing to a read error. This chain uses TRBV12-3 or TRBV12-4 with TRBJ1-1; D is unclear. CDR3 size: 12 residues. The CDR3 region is CASSLVGPEAFF. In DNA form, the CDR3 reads TGTGCCAGCAGCTTAGTAGGTCCTGAAGCTTTCTTT.